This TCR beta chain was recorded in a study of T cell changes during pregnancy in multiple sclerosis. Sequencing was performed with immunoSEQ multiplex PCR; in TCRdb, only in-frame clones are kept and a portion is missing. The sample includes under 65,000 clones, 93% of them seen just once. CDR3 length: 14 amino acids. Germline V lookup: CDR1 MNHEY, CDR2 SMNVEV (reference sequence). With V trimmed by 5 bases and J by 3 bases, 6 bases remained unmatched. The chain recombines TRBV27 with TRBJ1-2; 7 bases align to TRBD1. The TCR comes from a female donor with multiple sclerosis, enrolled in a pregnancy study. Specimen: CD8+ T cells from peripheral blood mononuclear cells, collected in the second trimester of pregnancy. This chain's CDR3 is CASSLIGGDYGYTF. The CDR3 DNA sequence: TGTGCCAGCAGTCTCATAGGGGGCGACTATGGCTACACCTTC.